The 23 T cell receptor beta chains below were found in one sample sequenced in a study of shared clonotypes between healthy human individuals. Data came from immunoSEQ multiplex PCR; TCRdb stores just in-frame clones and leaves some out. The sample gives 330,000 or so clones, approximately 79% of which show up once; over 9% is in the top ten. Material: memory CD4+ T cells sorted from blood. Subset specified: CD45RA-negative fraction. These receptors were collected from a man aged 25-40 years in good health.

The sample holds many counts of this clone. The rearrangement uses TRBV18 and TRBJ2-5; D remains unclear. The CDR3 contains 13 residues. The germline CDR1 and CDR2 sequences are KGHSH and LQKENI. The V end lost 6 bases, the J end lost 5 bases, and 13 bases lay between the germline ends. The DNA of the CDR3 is TGTGCCAGCTCTCAAAGCAATTACGAGACCCAGTACTTC. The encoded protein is CASSQSNYETQYF.

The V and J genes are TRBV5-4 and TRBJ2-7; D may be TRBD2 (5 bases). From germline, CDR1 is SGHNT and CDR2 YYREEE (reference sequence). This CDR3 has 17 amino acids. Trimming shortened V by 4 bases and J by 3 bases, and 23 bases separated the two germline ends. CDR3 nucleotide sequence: TGTGCCAGCAGCCCCCGGGTAGCGCCATGGATTAGCTACGAGCAGTACTTC. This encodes CASSPRVAPWISYEQYF.

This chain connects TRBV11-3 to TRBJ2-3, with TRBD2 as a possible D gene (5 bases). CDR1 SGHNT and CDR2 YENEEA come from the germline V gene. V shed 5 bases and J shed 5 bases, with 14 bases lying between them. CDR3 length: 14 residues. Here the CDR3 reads CASSARHGEDTQYF. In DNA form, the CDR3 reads TGTGCCAGCAGCGCACGACACGGGGAAGATACGCAGTATTTT.

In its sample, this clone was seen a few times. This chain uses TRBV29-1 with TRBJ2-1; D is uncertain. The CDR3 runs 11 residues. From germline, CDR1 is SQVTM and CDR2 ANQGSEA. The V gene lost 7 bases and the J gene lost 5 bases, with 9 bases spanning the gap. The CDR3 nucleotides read TGCAGCGCCCAAGAACACAATGAGCAGTTCTTC. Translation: CSAQEHNEQFF.

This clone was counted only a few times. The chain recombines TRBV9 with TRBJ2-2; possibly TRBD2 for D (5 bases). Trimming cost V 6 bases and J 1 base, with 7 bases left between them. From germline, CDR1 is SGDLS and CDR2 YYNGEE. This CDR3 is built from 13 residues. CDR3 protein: CASTRGNTGELFF. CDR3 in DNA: TGTGCCAGCACCCGGGGGAACACCGGGGAGCTGTTTTTT.

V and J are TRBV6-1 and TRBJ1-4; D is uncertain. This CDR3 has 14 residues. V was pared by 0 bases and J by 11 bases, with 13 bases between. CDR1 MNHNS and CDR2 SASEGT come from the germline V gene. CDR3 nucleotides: TGTGCCAGCAGTGAAGCGACGACGGGTTGGAAACTGTTTTTT. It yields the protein CASSEATTGWKLFF.

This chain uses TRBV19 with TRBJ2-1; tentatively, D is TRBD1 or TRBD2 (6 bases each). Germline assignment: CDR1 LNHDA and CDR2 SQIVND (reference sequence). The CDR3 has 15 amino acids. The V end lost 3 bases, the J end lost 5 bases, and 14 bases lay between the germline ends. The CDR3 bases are TGTGCCAGTAGTATCCGGGGGCGGGATAACAATGAGCAGTTCTTC. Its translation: CASSIRGRDNNEQFF.

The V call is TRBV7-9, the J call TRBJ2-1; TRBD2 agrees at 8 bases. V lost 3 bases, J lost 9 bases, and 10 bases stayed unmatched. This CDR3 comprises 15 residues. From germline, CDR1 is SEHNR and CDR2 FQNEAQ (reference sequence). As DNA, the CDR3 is TGTGCCAGCAGCTTCCTCCGGGAGGGCCAGGTTGAGCAGTTCTTC. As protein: CASSFLREGQVEQFF.

This chain's CDR3 is CASSRGLGSYEQYF. In DNA, the CDR3 is TGTGCCAGTTCCAGGGGGTTAGGCTCCTACGAGCAGTACTTC. This rearrangement joins TRBV19 to TRBJ2-7, with TRBD1 matching 7 bases. J gave up 0 bases and V 8 bases, and 7 bases lay outside the gene matches. This CDR3 is 14 amino acids long. The germline CDR1 and CDR2 sequences are LNHDA and SQIVND (reference sequence).

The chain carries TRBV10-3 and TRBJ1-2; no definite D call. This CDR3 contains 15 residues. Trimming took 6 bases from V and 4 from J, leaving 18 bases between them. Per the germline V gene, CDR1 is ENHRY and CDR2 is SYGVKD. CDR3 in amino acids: CAIRPDPTPGYGYTF. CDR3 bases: TGTGCCATCAGACCGGACCCCACTCCCGGCTATGGCTACACCTTC.

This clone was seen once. The CDR3 loop reads CASSSTGGVFTGELFF. The CDR3 DNA reads TGTGCCAGCAGCAGCACAGGGGGCGTATTCACCGGGGAGCTGTTTTTT. The chain has TRBV11-2 and TRBJ2-2; TRBD1 matches 9 bases. Germline CDR1 and CDR2: SGHAT and FQNNGV. Trimming cost V 5 bases and J 4 bases; bases outside gene matches: 8. The CDR3 totals 16 residues.

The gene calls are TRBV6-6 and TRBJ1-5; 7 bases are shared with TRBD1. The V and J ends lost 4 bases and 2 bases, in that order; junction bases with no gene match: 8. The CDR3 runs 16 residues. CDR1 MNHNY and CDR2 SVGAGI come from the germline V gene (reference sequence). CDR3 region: CASSSPDRERNQPQHF. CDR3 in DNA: TGTGCCAGCAGTTCCCCTGACAGGGAACGCAATCAGCCCCAGCATTTT.

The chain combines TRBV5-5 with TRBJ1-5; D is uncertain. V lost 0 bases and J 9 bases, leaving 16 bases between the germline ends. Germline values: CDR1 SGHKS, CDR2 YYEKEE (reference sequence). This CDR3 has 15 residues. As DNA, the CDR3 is TGTGCCAGCAGCTTGGCTGGTGGCACTTCGGGGCCCCAGCATTTT. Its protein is CASSLAGGTSGPQHF.

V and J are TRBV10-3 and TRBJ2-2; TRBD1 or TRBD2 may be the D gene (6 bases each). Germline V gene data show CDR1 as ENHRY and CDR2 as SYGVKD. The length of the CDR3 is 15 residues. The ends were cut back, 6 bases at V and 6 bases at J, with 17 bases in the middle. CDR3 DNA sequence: TGTGCCATCAGCCCTTCGGGGGCGCGGGCCGGGGAGCTGTTTTTT. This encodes CAISPSGARAGELFF.

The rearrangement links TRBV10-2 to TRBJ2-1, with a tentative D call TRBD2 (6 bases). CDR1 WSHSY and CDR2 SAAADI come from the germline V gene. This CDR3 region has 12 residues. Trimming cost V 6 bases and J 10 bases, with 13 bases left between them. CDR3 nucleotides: TGCGCCAGCAGCGGACTACCAAGAGAGCAGTTCTTC. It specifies CASSGLPREQFF.

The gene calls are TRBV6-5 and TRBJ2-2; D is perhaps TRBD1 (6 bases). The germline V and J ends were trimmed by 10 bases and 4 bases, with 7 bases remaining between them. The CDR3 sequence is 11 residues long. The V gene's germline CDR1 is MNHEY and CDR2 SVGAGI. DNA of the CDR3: TGTGCCACCAGGGGCACCGGGGAGCTGTTTTTT. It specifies CATRGTGELFF.

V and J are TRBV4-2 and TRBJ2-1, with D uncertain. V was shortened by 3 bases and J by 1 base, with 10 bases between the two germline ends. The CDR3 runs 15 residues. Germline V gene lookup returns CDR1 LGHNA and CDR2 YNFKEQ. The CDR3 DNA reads TGTGCCAGCAGCCAGGGTGATTATTCCTACAATGAGCAGTTCTTC. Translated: CASSQGDYSYNEQFF.

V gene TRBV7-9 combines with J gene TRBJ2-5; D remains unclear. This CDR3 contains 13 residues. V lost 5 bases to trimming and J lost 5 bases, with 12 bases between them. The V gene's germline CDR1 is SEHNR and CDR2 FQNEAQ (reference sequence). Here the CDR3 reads CASSLRAGETQYF. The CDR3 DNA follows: TGTGCCAGCAGCCTTAGGGCAGGCGAGACCCAGTACTTC. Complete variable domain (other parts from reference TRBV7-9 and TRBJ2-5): DTGVSQNPRHKITKRGQNVTFRCDPISEHNRLYWYRQTLGQGPEFLTYFQNEAQLEKSRLLSDRFSAERPKGSFSTLEIQRTEQGDSAMYLCASSLRAGETQYFGPGTRLLVL.

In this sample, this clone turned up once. The CDR3 coding sequence is TGTGCCAGCAGCGTAGCCGGGACCCAGTACTTC. It codes for CASSVAGTQYF. The chain couples TRBV9 to TRBJ2-5; D ambiguous. Per germline, CDR1 SGDLS and CDR2 YYNGEE. V dropped 0 bases and J dropped 7 bases, with 4 bases sitting between them. This CDR3 has 11 residues.

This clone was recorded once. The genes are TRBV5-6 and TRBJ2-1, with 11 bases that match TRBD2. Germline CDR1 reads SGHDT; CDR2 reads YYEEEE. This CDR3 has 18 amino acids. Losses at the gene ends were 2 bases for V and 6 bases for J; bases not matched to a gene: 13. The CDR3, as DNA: TGTGCCAGCAGCTTCTTAGCGGGAGGGCCTAGTAGAGCCAATGAGCAGTTCTTC. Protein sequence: CASSFLAGGPSRANEQFF.

As DNA, the CDR3 is TGCGCCAGCAGCGTACAGGGGTCTTCCTACGAGCAGTACTTC. The encoded protein is CASSVQGSSYEQYF. This chain links TRBV5-1 with TRBJ2-7; 7 bases are shared with TRBD1. The CDR3 has 14 residues. The germline V gene has CDR1 SGHRS and CDR2 YFSETQ. Trimming cost V 4 bases and J 1 base; bases outside gene matches: 5. The complete variable domain, with remaining parts taken from reference TRBV5-1 and TRBJ2-7, reads KAGVTQTPRYLIKTRGQQVTLSCSPISGHRSVSWYQQTPGQGLQFLFEYFSETQRNKGNFPGRFSGRQFSNSRSEMNVSTLELGDSALYLCASSVQGSSYEQYFGPGTRLTVT.

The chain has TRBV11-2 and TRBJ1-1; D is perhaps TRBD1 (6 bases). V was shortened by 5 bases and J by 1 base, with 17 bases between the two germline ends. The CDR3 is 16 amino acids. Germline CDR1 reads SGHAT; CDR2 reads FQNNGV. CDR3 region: CASSIAYRDQNTEAFF. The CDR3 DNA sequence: TGTGCCAGCAGCATAGCATACAGGGACCAGAACACTGAAGCTTTCTTT.

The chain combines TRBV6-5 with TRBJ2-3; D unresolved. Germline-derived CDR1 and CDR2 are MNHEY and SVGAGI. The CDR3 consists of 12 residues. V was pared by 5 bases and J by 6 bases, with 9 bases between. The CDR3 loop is CASSRASDTQYF. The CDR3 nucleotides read TGTGCCAGCAGTAGAGCGTCGGATACGCAGTATTTT.